A selection of T cell receptor beta chains follows, all from one sample in a study of CD8+ T cells in alopecia areata. The data were produced by immunoSEQ multiplex PCR, yet TCRdb's version contains in-frame clones alone and is incomplete. The top ten hold over 9% of the sample, which has 5,600 or so clones, roughly 70% seen once. Sequencing was performed on skin, taken at week 24, from a patient treated with tofacitinib. The receptors were gathered from a human donor with alopecia areata. The CDR3 runs from the conserved cysteine through the conserved F or W. The D gene is left open where the match is weak. A clone size is listed for some rows: how often the clone was seen (once, few, many), or a class if it is expanded.

j_call d_call v_call clone_size cdr3_nt cdr3_aa
TRBJ2-3 . TRBV5-1 . TGCGCCAGCGGGATTGGGCTGACCACAGATACGCAGTATTTT CASGIGLTTDTQYF
TRBJ1-1 . TRBV7-2 . TGTGCCAGCGCTCCTTTGGGGTTCACTGAAGCTTTCTTT CASAPLGFTEAFF
TRBJ2-7 . TRBV11-2 . TGTGCCAGCAGCTTAGAGGGGACTGTTCCCTACGAGCAGTACTTC CASSLEGTVPYEQYF
TRBJ2-3 TRBD2 TRBV19 few TGTGCCAGTAGTCGGACTAGCGGGGGCACAGATACGCAGTATTTT CASSRTSGGTDTQYF
TRBJ1-2 . TRBV5-1 . TGCGCCAGCAGCCCTGCGGGGGCGACTAACTATGGCTACACCTTC CASSPAGATNYGYTF
TRBJ2-7 TRBD1 TRBV27 . TGTGCCAGCAGTTTGCGGACAGGCTCCTACGAGCAGTACTTC CASSLRTGSYEQYF
TRBJ2-1 . TRBV7-2 few TGTGCCAGCAGCAGGAGGGACGGCCTAGTGGGAAATGAGCAGTTCTTC CASSRRDGLVGNEQFF
TRBJ2-1 . TRBV5-1 . TGCGCCAGCAGCTTGGGTCCCGACAGGAGGCGGGATGAGCAGTTCTTC CASSLGPDRRRDEQFF
TRBJ2-1 TRBD1 TRBV5-6 . TGTGCCAGCAGCCCCGCCGAGGGGTCAGGGGGCGCGTTGGATGAGCAGTTCTTC CASSPAEGSGGALDEQFF
TRBJ2-6 TRBD2 TRBV9 . TGTGCCAGCAGCGTAGATCTAGCGGGGGGTTCATCTGGGGCCAACGTCCTGACTTTC CASSVDLAGGSSGANVLTF
TRBJ2-5 . TRBV7-7 . TGTGCTAGCAGCTCAACAAAGGCGAGTTGGGAGACCCAGTACTTC CASSSTKASWETQYF
TRBJ2-3 . TRBV2 . TGTGCCAGCAGCGCCGCCGGTAAACCTAGCACAGATACGCAGTATTTT CASSAAGKPSTDTQYF
TRBJ2-5 . TRBV11-2 . TGTGCCAGCAGCTTCTGGAGCGGGGAGACCCAGTACTTC CASSFWSGETQYF
TRBJ1-2 TRBD1 TRBV15 . TGTGCCACCAGCCGCCCAACAGGGGATCATGGCTACACCTTC CATSRPTGDHGYTF
TRBJ2-5 TRBD1 TRBV14 few TGTGCCAGCAGCCTCCACACGACAGGGTGGGAGACCCAGTACTTC CASSLHTTGWETQYF
TRBJ2-7 . TRBV6-5 few TGTGCCAGCAGTAATAACAGGCGCTCCTACGAGCAGTACTTC CASSNNRRSYEQYF
TRBJ2-3 TRBD2 TRBV5-1 . TGCGCCAGCAGCCCCGGACTAGCGGGGGGTCCGGATACGCAGTATTTT CASSPGLAGGPDTQYF
TRBJ1-1 . TRBV6-5 . TGTGCCAGCAGTATTCAGGGGAACACTGAAGCTTTCTTT CASSIQGNTEAFF
TRBJ2-2 TRBD1 TRBV6-6 . TGTGCCAGCAGTTCGACAGGGGACCTTTTCACCGGGGAGCTGTTTTTT CASSSTGDLFTGELFF
TRBJ2-5 . TRBV15 . TGTGCCACCAGCAGAGATAGGGGCCGAGAGACCCAGTACTTC CATSRDRGRETQYF
TRBJ2-3 . TRBV7-2 few TGTGCCAGCAGCTCAAATGCTAGAAGGGGGTTAGGTGGAGATACGCAGTATTTT CASSSNARRGLGGDTQYF
TRBJ1-1 . TRBV7-2 . TGTGCCAGCAGCCTTACACTTATGAACACTGAAGCTTTCTTT CASSLTLMNTEAFF
TRBJ2-2 TRBD2 TRBV18 . TGTGCCAGCTCACCTCCCGGGACTAGCGCCTACACCGGGGAGCTGTTTTTT CASSPPGTSAYTGELFF
TRBJ2-2 TRBD2 TRBV5-6 . TGTGCCAGCAGCTTGTACGCGGGGGGTAACACCGGGGAGCTGTTTTTT CASSLYAGGNTGELFF
TRBJ1-2 TRBD1 TRBV27 . TGTGCCAGCAGTTTCTCTCCGGGACAGGGGTTGAATGGCTACACCTTC CASSFSPGQGLNGYTF
TRBJ2-7 TRBD1 TRBV29-1 few TGCAGCGTTGTCAGGGGGTCCTACGAGCAGTACTTC CSVVRGSYEQYF
TRBJ2-2 TRBD2 TRBV5-1 once TGCGCCAGCAGCTTGCGGCGGGGGGGCCTTTCTGGGAACACCGGGGAGCTGTTTTTT CASSLRRGGLSGNTGELFF
TRBJ1-1 . TRBV7-2 . TGTGCCAGCAGCTTAATGGGGAACACTGAAGCTTTCTTT CASSLMGNTEAFF
TRBJ2-7 . TRBV6-1 . TGTGCCAGCAGTGAACTAGTCGAGCAGTACTTC CASSELVEQYF
TRBJ1-2 . TRBV4-2 . TGTGCCAGCAGCCAACAGTCCGAGGAGTATGGCTACACCTTC CASSQQSEEYGYTF
TRBJ1-1 TRBD1 TRBV6-1 . TGTGCCAGCAGTGAGGGACAGGGTGGTTTGAACACTGAAGCTTTCTTT CASSEGQGGLNTEAFF
TRBJ2-7 . TRBV18 . TGTGCCAGCTCACCATCTTCCGGATACTACGAGCAGTACTTC CASSPSSGYYEQYF
TRBJ2-2 . TRBV5-1 . TGCGCCAGCAGCCTCAGGGGACCCGGGGAGCTGTTTTTT CASSLRGPGELFF
TRBJ2-7 TRBD2 TRBV10-3 . TGTGCCACCACGCTGCGGGGGGGCTACGAGCAGTACTTC CATTLRGGYEQYF
TRBJ1-1 TRBD1 TRBV6-1 . TGTGCCAGCAGTTCCCCCGACAGGGGGGACACTGAAGCTTTCTTT CASSSPDRGDTEAFF
TRBJ1-2 . TRBV29-1 . TGCAGCGTCGGGGACACTAACTATGGCTACACCTTC CSVGDTNYGYTF
TRBJ2-7 . TRBV19 . TGTGCCAGTACCCTAACCTGGGACGGAAAGGAGCAGTACTTC CASTLTWDGKEQYF
TRBJ1-2 . TRBV27 few TGTGCCAGCAGTTTAAGCGGCGGCTATGGCTACACCTTC CASSLSGGYGYTF
TRBJ2-3 . TRBV5-1 . TGCGCCAGCAGCTTGGAACTTATCCCCAGCACAGATACGCAGTATTTT CASSLELIPSTDTQYF
TRBJ2-2 . TRBV7-9 few TGTGCGTCGCCACCCTCCCCCGCCGGGGAGCTGTTTTTT CASPPSPAGELFF
TRBJ2-5 . TRBV2 . TGTGCCAGCAGGGTCGACTGGTTGACTCAAGAGACCCAGTACTTC CASRVDWLTQETQYF
TRBJ2-7 . TRBV7-2 few TGTGCCAGCAGCTTAGCGCAGACGACCTACGAGCAGTACTTC CASSLAQTTYEQYF
TRBJ1-2 TRBD1 TRBV7-9 . TGTGCCAGCAGCTTAGCCCAAGGGACAGGGGGCGGCTACACCTTC CASSLAQGTGGGYTF
TRBJ2-1 . TRBV13 . TGTGCCAGCAGCTTAGGCGGGGATCGGGTCGGGAATGAGCAGTTCTTC CASSLGGDRVGNEQFF